A single sample is the source of the 5 T cell receptor beta chains below, sequenced in a study of cytomegalovirus exposure and HLA in healthy donors. 13 Jbeta primers and 60 Vbeta primers were used for the PCR. The protocol was immunoSEQ multiplex PCR, while the TCRdb copy is restricted to in-frame clones and leaves out a portion. The sample has 200,000 to 250,000 clones, more than 75% seen once. Sequencing used PBMCs. The receptors originated from a male donor in good health and CMV-seronegative.

The chain couples TRBV25-1 to TRBJ2-7, with 11 bases fitting TRBD1. Trimming removed 4 bases from V and 3 bases from J; junction bases left unmatched: 2. CDR3 length: 14 residues. Germline values: CDR1 MGHDK, CDR2 SYGVNS. CDR3 region: CASSVGTGGYEQYF. Here the CDR3 DNA reads TGTGCCAGCAGTGTAGGGACAGGGGGCTACGAGCAGTACTTC.

V usage is TRBV6-1 and J usage is TRBJ2-7, with a tentative D call TRBD1 (7 bases). Trimming left V 6 bases short and J 6 bases short, with 18 bases between. The CDR3 has 14 residues. Germline V CDR1 and CDR2: MNHNS, SASEGT. Here the CDR3 reads CASREGAGNSEQYF. CDR3 nucleotide sequence: TGTGCCAGCAGGGAGGGGGCGGGGAACTCCGAGCAGTACTTC.

V gene TRBV11-2 combines with J gene TRBJ2-7; possibly TRBD2 for D (5 bases). The CDR3 has 14 amino acids. With 10 bases removed from V and 0 bases from J, the gap between germline ends came to 16 bases. Germline V gene data show CDR1 as SGHAT and CDR2 as FQNNGV. The CDR3 region is CATSYVRDSYEQYF. In DNA, the CDR3 is TGTGCCACCTCATATGTACGGGACTCCTACGAGCAGTACTTC. Full variable domain (missing parts from reference TRBV11-2 and TRBJ2-7): EAGVAQSPRYKIIEKRQSVAFWCNPISGHATLYWYQQILGQGPKLLIQFQNNGVVDDSQLPKDRFSAERLKGVDSTLKIQPAKLEDSAVYLCATSYVRDSYEQYFGPGTRLTVT.

The chain is built from TRBV9 and TRBJ2-7; 13 bases are shared with TRBD2. CDR3 length: 14 residues. Unmatched junction bases numbered 4, after V lost 3 bases and J lost 7 bases. The V gene's germline CDR1 is SGDLS and CDR2 YYNGEE. The CDR3 DNA sequence: TGTGCCAGCAGCGCGGGACTAGCGGGATGGGAGCAGTACTTC. Residues: CASSAGLAGWEQYF.

The count of this clone is one. The genes are TRBV5-1 and TRBJ2-7; 15 nucleotides match TRBD2. The CDR3 contains 16 residues. The ends lost 5 bases at V and 5 bases at J; junction bases unmatched: 8. Germline CDR1 reads SGHRS; CDR2 reads YFSETQ. CDR3 loop: CASSPGLAGGPHEQYF. The DNA of the CDR3 is TGCGCCAGCAGTCCTGGACTAGCGGGAGGGCCCCACGAGCAGTACTTC.